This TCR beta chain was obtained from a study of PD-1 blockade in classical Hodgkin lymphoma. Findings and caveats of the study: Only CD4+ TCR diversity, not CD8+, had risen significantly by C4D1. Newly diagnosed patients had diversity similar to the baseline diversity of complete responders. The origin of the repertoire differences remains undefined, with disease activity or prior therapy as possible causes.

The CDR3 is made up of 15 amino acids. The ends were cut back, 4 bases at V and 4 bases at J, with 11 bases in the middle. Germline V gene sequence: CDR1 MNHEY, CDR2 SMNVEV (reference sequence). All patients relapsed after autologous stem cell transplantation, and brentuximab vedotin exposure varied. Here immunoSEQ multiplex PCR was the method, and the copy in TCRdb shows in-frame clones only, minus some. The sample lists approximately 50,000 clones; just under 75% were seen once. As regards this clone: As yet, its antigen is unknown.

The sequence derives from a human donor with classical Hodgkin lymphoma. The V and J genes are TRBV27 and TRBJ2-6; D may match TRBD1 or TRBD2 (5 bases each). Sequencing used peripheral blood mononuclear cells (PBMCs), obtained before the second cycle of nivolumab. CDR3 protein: CASSSPGTGANVLTF. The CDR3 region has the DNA TGTGCCAGCAGTTCCCCAGGGACCGGGGCCAACGTCCTGACTTTC.